This T cell receptor (beta chain) is from a study of blood T cell repertoires in COVID-19. Study at large: The study drew acute and convalescent COVID-19 samples from the United States, Italy and Spain. From T cells, B-cell-depleted T cells, or PBMCs came the material, which was cDNA or gDNA.

The germline gives CDR1 SGHTA, CDR2 FQGNSA. This CDR3 contains 12 residues. V was shortened by 0 bases and J by 4 bases, with 3 bases between the two germline ends. Authors' data handling: How many nucleated cells were present was estimated from reference gene primer amplification. Libraries were prepared by immunoSEQ multiplex PCR; TCRdb keeps only in-frame clonotypes and omits some of them. Clonal size and the V and J genes are those of that table, whereas D and trimming came from the DNA. The table has some 120,000 clones, about 89% seen once. The origin of this receptor is a human donor with acute or convalescent COVID-19. The donor label of this sample is uncertain. The specimen sequenced was peripheral blood. The chain couples TRBV7-2 to TRBJ2-5; D is ambiguous. CDR3 amino acids: CASSLARETQYF. CDR3 bases: TGTGCCAGCAGCTTAGCGCGAGAGACCCAGTACTTC.